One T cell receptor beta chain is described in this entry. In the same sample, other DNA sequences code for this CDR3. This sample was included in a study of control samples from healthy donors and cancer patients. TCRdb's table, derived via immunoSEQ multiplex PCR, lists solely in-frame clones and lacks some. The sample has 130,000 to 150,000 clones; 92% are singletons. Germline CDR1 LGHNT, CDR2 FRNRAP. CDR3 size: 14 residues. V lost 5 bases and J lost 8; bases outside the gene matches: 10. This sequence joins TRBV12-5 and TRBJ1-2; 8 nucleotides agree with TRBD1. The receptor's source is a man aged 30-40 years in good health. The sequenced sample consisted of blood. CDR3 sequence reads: CASGPTGQGGGYTF. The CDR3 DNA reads TGTGCTAGTGGTCCCACCGGACAGGGAGGAGGCTACACCTTC.